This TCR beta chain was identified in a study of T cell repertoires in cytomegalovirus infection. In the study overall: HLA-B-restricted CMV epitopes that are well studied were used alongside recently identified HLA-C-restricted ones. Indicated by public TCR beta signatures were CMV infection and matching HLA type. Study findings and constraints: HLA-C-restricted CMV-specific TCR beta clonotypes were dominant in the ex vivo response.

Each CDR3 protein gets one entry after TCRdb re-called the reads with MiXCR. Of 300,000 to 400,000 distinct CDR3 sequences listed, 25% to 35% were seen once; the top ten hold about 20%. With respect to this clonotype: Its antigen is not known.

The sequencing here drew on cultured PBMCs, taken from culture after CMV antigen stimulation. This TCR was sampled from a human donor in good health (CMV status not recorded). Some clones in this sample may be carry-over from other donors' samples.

This chain's CDR3 is CSVTRQGAITDTQYF. The CDR3 DNA follows: TGCAGCGTTACTCGACAGGGGGCTATCACAGATACGCAGTATTTT. The J gene is TRBJ2-3, the V gene TRBV29-1; 10 nucleotides match TRBD1. This CDR3 is built from 15 residues. The germline V gene encodes CDR1 SQVTM and CDR2 ANQGSEA. V lost 5 bases and J lost 2; bases outside the gene matches: 7.